This T cell receptor (beta chain) came from a study of CD8 T cells in Susac syndrome. General study points: Within total CD8+ repertoires, more than 15 Susac-specific public clones were found, and within CD8+ TEMRA repertoires, four or five.

Reverse transcription of 0.5 to 1 ug RNA was performed with random hexamers. TCRdb re-called the immunoSEQ multiplex PCR reads through MiXCR, storing one row per CDR3 protein. Here the sample spans around 100,000 distinct CDR3 sequences, approximately 95% being singletons. About this clonotype itself: Antigen unknown.

Sequenced input: CD8+ T cells from PBMCs. The clonotype comes from a human donor with Susac syndrome.

The chain's CDR3 is CASSHLRGELFF. The DNA for the CDR3 is TGTGCCAGCAGCCACCTTCGGGGGGAGCTGTTTTTT. The genes are TRBV2 and TRBJ2-2; no definite D call. This CDR3 comprises 12 residues. V lost 6 bases and J 8 bases, leaving 10 bases between the germline ends. Germline V gives CDR1 SNHLY, CDR2 FYNNEI.